A single TCR beta chain is shown here with its context. Its antigen remains unknown. These data come from a study of monozygotic twins with inflammatory bowel disease. Regarding the study as a whole: No separation of different T cell subtypes was possible. Possibly reflecting limited power, no difference in repertoire similarity was found between concordant and discordant twins. IBD patients carried less diverse TCRbeta repertoires (inverse Simpson) than healthy co-twins.

Whole blood served as the source of total RNA, and no T cell sorting took place. TCRdb reanalyzed the 5' RACE reads, giving one entry per CDR3 protein sequence and no DNA. This specimen shows 110,000 or so distinct CDR3 sequences; the ten leading clones hold roughly 12%. Specimen: blood. This TCR came from a human donor with ulcerative colitis or Crohn's disease, or a healthy co-twin of an affected twin (not recorded which).

The CDR3 protein is CSARDPRTSGRSYEQYF. The chain joins TRBV20-1 to TRBJ2-7; TCRdb gives TRBD2 as the D gene, but with no DNA this cannot be confirmed. CDR3 length: 17 residues. CDR1 is DFQATT, CDR2 SNEGSKA, per germline (reference sequence).